The TCR beta chain described here comes from a study of cytomegalovirus exposure and HLA in healthy donors. Study background: Per a later analysis, the approximately 620 first-cohort and more than 100 validation repertoires shared one platform. Notes on the study in general: According to a subsequent analysis, TCR clusters identified in the first cohort showed a tendency to co-occur across the 120 validation repertoires. It was 150 to 200 TCR beta chains that were listed as cytomegalovirus-associated.

A word on this clone: Its matching antigen is unknown.

Germline values: CDR1 SEHNR, CDR2 FQNEAQ (reference sequence). V shed 5 bases, J shed 4 bases, and the junction held 8 bases outside the gene matches. CDR3 length: 15 amino acids. This table comes from immunoSEQ multiplex PCR, and its TCRdb copy is limited to in-frame clones, with some not included. The sample has about 160,000 clones; approximately 96% are singletons. This chain joins TRBV7-9 and TRBJ1-2, with TRBD1 matching 9 bases. The material sequenced was PBMCs. The receptor was derived from a woman younger than 30 in good health and CMV-seronegative. CDR3 in amino acids: CASSVTGTGTYGYTF. The CDR3 DNA is TGTGCCAGCAGCGTCACCGGGACAGGGACCTATGGCTACACCTTC. Using reference TRBV7-9 and TRBJ1-2 for the parts outside the CDR3, the full variable domain is DTGVSQNPRHKITKRGQNVTFRCDPISEHNRLYWYRQTLGQGPEFLTYFQNEAQLEKSRLLSDRFSAERPKGSFSTLEIQRTEQGDSAMYLCASSVTGTGTYGYTFGSGTRLTVV.